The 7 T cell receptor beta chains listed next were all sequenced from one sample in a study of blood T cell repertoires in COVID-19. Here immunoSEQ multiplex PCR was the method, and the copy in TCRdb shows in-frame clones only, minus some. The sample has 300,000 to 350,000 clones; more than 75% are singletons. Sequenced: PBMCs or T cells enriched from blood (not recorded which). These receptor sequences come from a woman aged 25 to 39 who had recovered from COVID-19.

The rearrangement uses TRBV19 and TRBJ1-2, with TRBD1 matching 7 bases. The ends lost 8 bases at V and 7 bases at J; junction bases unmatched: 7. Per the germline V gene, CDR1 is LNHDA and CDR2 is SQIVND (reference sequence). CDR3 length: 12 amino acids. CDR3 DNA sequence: TGTGCCAGTCTCGACAGGGTATCTGGCTACACCTTC. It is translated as CASLDRVSGYTF.

CDR3 amino acids: CASSLRRGGEELFF. The CDR3 DNA is TGTGCCAGCAGCTTGCGTAGAGGGGGGGAGGAGCTGTTTTTT. V and J are TRBV5-4 and TRBJ2-2; a possible D gene is TRBD2 (7 bases). With 1 base removed from V and 10 bases from J, the gap between germline ends came to 14 bases. The CDR3 loop spans 14 amino acids. The V gene's germline CDR1 is SGHNT and CDR2 YYREEE (reference sequence).

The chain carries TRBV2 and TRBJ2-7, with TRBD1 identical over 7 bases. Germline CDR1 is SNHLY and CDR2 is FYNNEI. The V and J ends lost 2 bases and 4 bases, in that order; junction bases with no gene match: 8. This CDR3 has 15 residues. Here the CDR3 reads CASSEIGTVGYEQYF. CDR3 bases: TGTGCCAGCAGTGAAATCGGGACAGTAGGGTACGAGCAGTACTTC.

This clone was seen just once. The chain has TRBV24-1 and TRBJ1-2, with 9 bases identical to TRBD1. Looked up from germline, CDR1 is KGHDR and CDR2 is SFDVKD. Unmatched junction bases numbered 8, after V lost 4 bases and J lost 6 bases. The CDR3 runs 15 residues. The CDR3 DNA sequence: TGTGCCACCAGTGAACCACCGGACAGGGGTCATGGCTACACCTTC. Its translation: CATSEPPDRGHGYTF.

DNA of the CDR3: TGTGCCAGCAGACAGGGGCCCCCCTACGAGCAGTACTTC. Its translation is CASRQGPPYEQYF. The gene calls are TRBV7-2 and TRBJ2-7; 7 bases align to TRBD1. The ends lost 6 bases at V and 2 bases at J; junction bases unmatched: 4. The germline V gene encodes CDR1 SGHTA and CDR2 FQGNSA. CDR3 size: 13 residues.

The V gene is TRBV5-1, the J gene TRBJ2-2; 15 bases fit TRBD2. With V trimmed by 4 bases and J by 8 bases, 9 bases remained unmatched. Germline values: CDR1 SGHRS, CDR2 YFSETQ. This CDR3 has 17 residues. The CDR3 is CASSVGLAGGKAGELFF. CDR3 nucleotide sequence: TGCGCCAGCAGCGTGGGACTAGCGGGGGGAAAGGCTGGGGAGCTGTTTTTT. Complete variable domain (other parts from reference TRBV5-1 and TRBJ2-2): KAGVTQTPRYLIKTRGQQVTLSCSPISGHRSVSWYQQTPGQGLQFLFEYFSETQRNKGNFPGRFSGRQFSNSRSEMNVSTLELGDSALYLCASSVGLAGGKAGELFFGEGSRLTVL.

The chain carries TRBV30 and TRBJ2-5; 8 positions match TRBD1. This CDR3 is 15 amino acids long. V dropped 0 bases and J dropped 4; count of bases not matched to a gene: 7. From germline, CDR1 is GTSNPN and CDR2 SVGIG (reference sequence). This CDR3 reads CAWSVGSGGTETQYF. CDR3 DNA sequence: TGTGCCTGGAGTGTCGGTTCAGGGGGCACAGAGACCCAGTACTTC. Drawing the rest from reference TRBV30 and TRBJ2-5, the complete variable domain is SQTIHQWPATLVQPVGSPLSLECTVEGTSNPNLYWYRQAAGRGLQLLFYSVGIGQISSEVPQNLSASRPQDRQFILSSKKLLLSDSGFYLCAWSVGSGGTETQYFGPGTRLLVL.